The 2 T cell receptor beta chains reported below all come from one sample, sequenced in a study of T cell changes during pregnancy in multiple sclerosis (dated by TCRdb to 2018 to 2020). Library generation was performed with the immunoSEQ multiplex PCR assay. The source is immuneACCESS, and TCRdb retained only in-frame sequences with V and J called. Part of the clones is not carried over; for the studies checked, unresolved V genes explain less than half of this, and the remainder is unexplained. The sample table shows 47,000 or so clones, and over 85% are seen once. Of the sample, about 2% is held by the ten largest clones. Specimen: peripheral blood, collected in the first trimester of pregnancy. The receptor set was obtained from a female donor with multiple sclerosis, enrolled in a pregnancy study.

The CDR3 nucleotides read TGTGCCAGTACACGGTCTAGCGGGCCCCAAGAGACCCAGTACTTC. Amino acid sequence: CASTRSSGPQETQYF. The V and J genes are TRBV19 and TRBJ2-5, with 8 bases that match TRBD2. The CDR3 extends over 15 amino acids. Per the germline V gene, CDR1 is LNHDA and CDR2 is SQIVND (reference sequence). With 7 bases clipped from V and 1 base from J, the junction kept 8 bases outside the gene matches. The variable domain in full, with the rest retrieved from reference TRBV19 and TRBJ2-5, is DGGITQSPKYLFRKEGQNVTLSCEQNLNHDAMYWYRQDPGQGLRLIYYSQIVNDFQKGDIAEGYSVSREKKESFPLTVTSAQKNPTAFYLCASTRSSGPQETQYFGPGTRLLVL.

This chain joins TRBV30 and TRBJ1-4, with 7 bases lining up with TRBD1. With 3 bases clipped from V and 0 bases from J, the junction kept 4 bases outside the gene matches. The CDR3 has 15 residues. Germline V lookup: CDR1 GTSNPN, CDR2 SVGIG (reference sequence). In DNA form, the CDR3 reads TGTGCCTGGAGCGCCGGGACAGCAACTAATGAAAAACTGTTTTTT. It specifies CAWSAGTATNEKLFF.